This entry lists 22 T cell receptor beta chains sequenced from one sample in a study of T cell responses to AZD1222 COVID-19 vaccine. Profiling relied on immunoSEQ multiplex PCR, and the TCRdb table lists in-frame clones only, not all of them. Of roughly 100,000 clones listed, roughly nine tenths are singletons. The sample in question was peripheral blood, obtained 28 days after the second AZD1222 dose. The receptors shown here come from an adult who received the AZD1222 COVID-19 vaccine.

The CDR3: CASSSNGDYGYTF. The CDR3 DNA reads as TGTGCCAGCAGTTCCAATGGGGACTATGGCTACACCTTC. The chain combines TRBV12-3 or TRBV12-4 with TRBJ1-2; D is undetermined. The CDR3 is 13 amino acids. V gave up 4 bases and J gave up 3 bases, with 9 bases separating them.

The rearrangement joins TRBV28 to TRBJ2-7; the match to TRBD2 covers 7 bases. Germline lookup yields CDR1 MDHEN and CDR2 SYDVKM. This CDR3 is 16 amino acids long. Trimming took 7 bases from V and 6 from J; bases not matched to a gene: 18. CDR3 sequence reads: CASISPSGRAYGEQYF. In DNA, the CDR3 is TGTGCCAGCATTTCACCGAGTGGGAGGGCCTATGGCGAGCAGTACTTC. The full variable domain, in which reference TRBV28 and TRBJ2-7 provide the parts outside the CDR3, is DVKVTQSSRYLVKRTGEKVFLECVQDMDHENMFWYRQDPGLGLRLIYFSYDVKMKEKGDIPEGYSVSREKKERFSLILESASTNQTSMYLCASISPSGRAYGEQYFGPGTRLTVT.

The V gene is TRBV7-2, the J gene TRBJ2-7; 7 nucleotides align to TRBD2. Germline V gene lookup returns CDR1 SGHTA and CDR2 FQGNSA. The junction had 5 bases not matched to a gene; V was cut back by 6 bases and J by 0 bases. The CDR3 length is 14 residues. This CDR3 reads CASRKGGSSYEQYF. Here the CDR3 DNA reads TGTGCCAGCAGAAAGGGCGGGAGCTCCTACGAGCAGTACTTC. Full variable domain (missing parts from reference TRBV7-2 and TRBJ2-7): GAGVSQSPSNKVTEKGKDVELRCDPISGHTALYWYRQSLGQGLEFLIYFQGNSAPDKSGLPSDRFSAERTGGSVSTLTIQRTQQEDSAVYLCASRKGGSSYEQYFGPGTRLTVT.

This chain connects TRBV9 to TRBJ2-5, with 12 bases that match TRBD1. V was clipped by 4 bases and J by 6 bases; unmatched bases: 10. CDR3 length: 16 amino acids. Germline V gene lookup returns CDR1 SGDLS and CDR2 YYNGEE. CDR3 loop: CASSPAGTGGWKTQYF. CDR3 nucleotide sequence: TGTGCCAGCAGCCCAGCCGGGACAGGGGGCTGGAAGACCCAGTACTTC. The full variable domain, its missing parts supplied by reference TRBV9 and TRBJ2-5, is DSGVTQTPKHLITATGQRVTLRCSPRSGDLSVYWYQQSLDQGLQFLIQYYNGEERAKGNILERFSAQQFPDLHSELNLSSLELGDSALYFCASSPAGTGGWKTQYFGPGTRLLVL.

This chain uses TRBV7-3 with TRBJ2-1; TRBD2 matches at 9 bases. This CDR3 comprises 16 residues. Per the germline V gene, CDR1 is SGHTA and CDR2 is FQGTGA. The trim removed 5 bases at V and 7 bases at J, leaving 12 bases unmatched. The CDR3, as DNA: TGTGCCAGCAGCCCTGGGGGGCTAGCGGGATTGAATGAGCAGTTCTTC. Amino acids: CASSPGGLAGLNEQFF.

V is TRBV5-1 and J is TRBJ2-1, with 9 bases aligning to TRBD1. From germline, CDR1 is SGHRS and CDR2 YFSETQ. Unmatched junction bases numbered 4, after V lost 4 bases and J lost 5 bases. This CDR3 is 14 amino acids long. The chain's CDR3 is CASSPWTGDNEQFF. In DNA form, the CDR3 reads TGCGCCAGCAGCCCCTGGACAGGGGACAATGAGCAGTTCTTC.

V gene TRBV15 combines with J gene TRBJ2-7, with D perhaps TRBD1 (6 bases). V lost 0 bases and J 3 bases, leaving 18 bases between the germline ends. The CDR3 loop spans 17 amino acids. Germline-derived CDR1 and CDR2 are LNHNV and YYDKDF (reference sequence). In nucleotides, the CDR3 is TGTGCCACCAGCAGAGATCTCTTCAGGGGACCGAACTACGAGCAGTACTTC. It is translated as CATSRDLFRGPNYEQYF.

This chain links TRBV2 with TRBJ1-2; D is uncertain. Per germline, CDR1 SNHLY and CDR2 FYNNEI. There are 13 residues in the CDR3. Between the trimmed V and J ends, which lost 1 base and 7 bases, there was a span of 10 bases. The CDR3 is CASSEGYFAGYTF. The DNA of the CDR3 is TGTGCCAGCAGTGAAGGTTATTTCGCTGGCTACACCTTC. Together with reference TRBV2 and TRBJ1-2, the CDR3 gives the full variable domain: EPEVTQTPSHQVTQMGQEVILRCVPISNHLYFYWYRQILGQKVEFLVSFYNNEISEKSEIFDDQFSVERPDGSNFTLKIRSTKLEDSAMYFCASSEGYFAGYTFGSGTRLTVV.

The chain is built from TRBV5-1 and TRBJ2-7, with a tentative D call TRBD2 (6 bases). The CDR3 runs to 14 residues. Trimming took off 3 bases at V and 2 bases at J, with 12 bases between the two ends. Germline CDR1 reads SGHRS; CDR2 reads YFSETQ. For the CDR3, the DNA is TGCGCCAGCAGCTACCGGGACTCACCCTACGAGCAGTACTTC. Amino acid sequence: CASSYRDSPYEQYF.

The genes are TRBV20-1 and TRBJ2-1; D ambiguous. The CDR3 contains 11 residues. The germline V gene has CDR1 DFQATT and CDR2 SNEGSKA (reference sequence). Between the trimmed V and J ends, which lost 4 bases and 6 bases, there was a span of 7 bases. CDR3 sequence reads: CSATDGNEQFF. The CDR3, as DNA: TGCAGTGCTACGGATGGCAATGAGCAGTTCTTC.

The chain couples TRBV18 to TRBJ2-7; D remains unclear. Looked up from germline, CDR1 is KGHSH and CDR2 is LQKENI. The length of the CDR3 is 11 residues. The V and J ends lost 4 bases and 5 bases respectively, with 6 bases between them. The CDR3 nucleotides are TGTGCCAGCTCACATCAGGACGAGCAGTACTTC. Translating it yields CASSHQDEQYF.

The CDR3 DNA reads TGTGCCTGGAGTCTGGGAGAGACCCAGTACTTC. It specifies CAWSLGETQYF. The rearrangement joins TRBV30 to TRBJ2-5; D is ambiguous. Germline V lookup: CDR1 GTSNPN, CDR2 SVGIG (reference sequence). The V and J ends lost 2 bases and 4 bases respectively, with 5 bases between them. The CDR3 spans 11 residues.

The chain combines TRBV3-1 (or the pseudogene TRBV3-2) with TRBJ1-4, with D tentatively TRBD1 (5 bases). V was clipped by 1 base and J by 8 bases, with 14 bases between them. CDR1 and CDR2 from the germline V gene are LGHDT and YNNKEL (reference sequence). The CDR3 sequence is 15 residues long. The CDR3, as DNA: TGTGCCAGCAGCCAAGGGGGCAGGGAAGCGGAAAAACTGTTTTTT. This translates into CASSQGGREAEKLFF.

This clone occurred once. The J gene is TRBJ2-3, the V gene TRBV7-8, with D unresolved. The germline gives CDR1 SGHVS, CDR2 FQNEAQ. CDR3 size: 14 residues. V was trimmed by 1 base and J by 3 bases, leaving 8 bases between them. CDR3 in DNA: TGTGCCAGCAGCTTAGGCTTCGCAACAGATACGCAGTATTTT. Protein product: CASSLGFATDTQYF.

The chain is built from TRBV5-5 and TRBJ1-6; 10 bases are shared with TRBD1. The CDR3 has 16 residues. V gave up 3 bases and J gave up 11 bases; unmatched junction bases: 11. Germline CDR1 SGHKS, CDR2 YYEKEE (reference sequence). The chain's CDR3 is CASSSRDLTGGAPLHF. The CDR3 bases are TGTGCCAGCAGCTCGCGCGACCTGACAGGGGGCGCACCCCTCCACTTT.

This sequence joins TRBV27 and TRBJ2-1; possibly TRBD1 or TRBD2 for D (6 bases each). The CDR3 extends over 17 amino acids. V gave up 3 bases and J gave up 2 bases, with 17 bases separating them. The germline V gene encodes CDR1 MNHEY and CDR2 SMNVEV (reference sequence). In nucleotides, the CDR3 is TGTGCCAGCAGTTTGGGGGGCGGCGGGACCCCCTACAATGAGCAGTTCTTC. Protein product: CASSLGGGGTPYNEQFF.

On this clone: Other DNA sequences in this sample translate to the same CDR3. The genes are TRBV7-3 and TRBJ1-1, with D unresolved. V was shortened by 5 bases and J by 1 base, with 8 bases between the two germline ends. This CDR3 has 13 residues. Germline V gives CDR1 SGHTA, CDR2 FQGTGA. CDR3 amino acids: CASSPSPNTEAFF. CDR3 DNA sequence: TGTGCCAGCAGCCCGTCACCGAACACTGAAGCTTTCTTT.

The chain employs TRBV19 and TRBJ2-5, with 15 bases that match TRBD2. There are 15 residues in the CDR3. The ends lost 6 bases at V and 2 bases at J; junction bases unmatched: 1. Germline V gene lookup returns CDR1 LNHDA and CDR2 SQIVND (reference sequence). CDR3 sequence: CASRGLAGGQETQYF. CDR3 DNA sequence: TGTGCCAGTAGGGGACTAGCGGGAGGACAAGAGACCCAGTACTTC.

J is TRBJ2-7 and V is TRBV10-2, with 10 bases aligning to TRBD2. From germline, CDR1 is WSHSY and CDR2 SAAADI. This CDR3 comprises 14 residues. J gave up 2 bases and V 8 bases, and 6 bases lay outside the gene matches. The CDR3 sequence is CASSGGTSAYEQYF. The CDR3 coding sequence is TGCGCCAGCTCCGGGGGGACTAGCGCCTACGAGCAGTACTTC.

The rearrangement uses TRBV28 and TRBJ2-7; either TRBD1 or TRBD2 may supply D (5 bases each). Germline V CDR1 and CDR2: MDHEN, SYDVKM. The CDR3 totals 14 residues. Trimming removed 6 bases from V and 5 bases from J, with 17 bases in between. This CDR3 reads CASRATGPSDEQYF. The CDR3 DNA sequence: TGTGCCAGCAGGGCCACGGGACCATCAGACGAGCAGTACTTC.

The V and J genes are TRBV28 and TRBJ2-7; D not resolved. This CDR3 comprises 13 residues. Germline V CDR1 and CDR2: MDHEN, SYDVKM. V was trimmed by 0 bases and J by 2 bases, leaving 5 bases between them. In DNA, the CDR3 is TGTGCCAGCAGTTTATGGGCAGCCTACGAGCAGTACTTC. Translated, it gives CASSLWAAYEQYF.

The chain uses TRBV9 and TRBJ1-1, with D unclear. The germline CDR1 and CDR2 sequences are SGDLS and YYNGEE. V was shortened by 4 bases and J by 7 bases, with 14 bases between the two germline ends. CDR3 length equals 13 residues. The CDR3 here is CASSYGPGDEAFF. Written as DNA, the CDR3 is TGTGCCAGCAGCTATGGACCCGGGGATGAAGCTTTCTTT.